The 21 T cell receptor beta chains given below trace back to one sample, sequenced in a study of T-cell reconstitution after alpha-beta-depleted transplantation in children. The TCRbeta library was prepared with unique molecular identifiers. TCRdb called the PCR reads again in MiXCR, with one record for every CDR3 protein. The sample holds around 380,000 distinct CDR3 sequences, 9.5% to 13% seen once. Sample: PBMCs from the stem cell graft donor, taken from the stem cell graft. The receptor set was obtained from a human donor who donated a stem cell graft to a child with acute myeloid leukemia.

The genes are TRBV7-9 and TRBJ2-7, with TRBD2 identical over 10 bases. Germline CDR1 reads SEHNR; CDR2 reads FQNEAQ (reference sequence). This CDR3 is built from 15 residues. Unmatched junction bases numbered 10, after V lost 6 bases and J lost 5 bases. The CDR3 reads CASRASSGRGNEQYF. The CDR3 DNA follows: TGTGCCAGCAGAGCCTCTAGCGGGAGAGGTAACGAGCAGTACTTC.

This clonotype was picked up many times. V usage is TRBV5-4 and J usage is TRBJ1-2; D remains unclear. The CDR3 has 15 amino acids. V was trimmed by 0 bases and J by 5 bases, leaving 14 bases between them. CDR1 is SGHNT and CDR2 is YYREEE in the germline V gene (reference sequence). CDR3: CASSLDGETRYGYTF. The CDR3 bases are TGTGCCAGCAGCTTGGATGGGGAGACCCGGTATGGCTACACCTTC.

The CDR3 protein is CASSVGGGGPSGRGTDTQYF. The CDR3 DNA reads as TGTGCCAGCAGCGTAGGAGGAGGAGGACCTAGCGGGAGGGGCACAGATACGCAGTATTTT. This chain joins TRBV9 and TRBJ2-3, with 12 bases fitting TRBD2. V was clipped by 0 bases and J by 1 base; unmatched bases: 12. Germline assignment: CDR1 SGDLS and CDR2 YYNGEE. CDR3 length equals 20 residues.

V usage is TRBV20-1 and J usage is TRBJ2-1, with D possibly being TRBD1 (5 bases). V lost 6 bases and J 8 bases, leaving 20 bases between the germline ends. Germline V gene sequence: CDR1 DFQATT, CDR2 SNEGSKA (reference sequence). This CDR3 spans 14 amino acids. DNA of the CDR3: TGCAGTGCCCTTAATCAGGGTCTGACGCATGAGCAGTTCTTC. It codes for CSALNQGLTHEQFF.

The chain is built from TRBV5-6 and TRBJ2-7, with D hard to call. This CDR3 has 12 residues. V shed 3 bases and J shed 6 bases, with 10 bases lying between them. The germline CDR1 and CDR2 sequences are SGHDT and YYEEEE. Here the CDR3 DNA reads TGTGCCAGCAGCTCGGGTCCTCCCGAGCAGTACTTC. Translating it yields CASSSGPPEQYF.

V and J are TRBV12-3 or TRBV12-4 and TRBJ2-5, with D possibly being TRBD2 (6 bases). The CDR3 extends over 14 amino acids. V lost 8 bases, J lost 1 base, and 14 bases lay in between. CDR3 region: CASRPRRGQETQYF. CDR3 nucleotides: TGTGCCAGCCGCCCCAGGCGGGGCCAAGAGACCCAGTACTTC.

In this sample, this clonotype turned up many times. V gene TRBV10-3 combines with J gene TRBJ2-3, with 8 bases lining up with TRBD2. J gave up 4 bases and V 3 bases, and 3 bases lay outside the gene matches. This CDR3 region has 14 residues. The germline gives CDR1 ENHRY, CDR2 SYGVKD. The CDR3 reads CAISELAAADTQYF. Written as DNA, the CDR3 is TGTGCCATCAGTGAACTAGCGGCGGCAGATACGCAGTATTTT.

This clonotype has more than one count but fewer than ten. The chain joins TRBV12-3 or TRBV12-4 to TRBJ1-5; tentative D call: TRBD1 (5 bases). V dropped 10 bases and J dropped 3 bases, with 16 bases sitting between them. The length of the CDR3 is 14 residues. CDR3 DNA sequence: TGTGCCATCGGAGGGGCCGACACCAATCAGCCCCAGCATTTT. The encoded protein is CAIGGADTNQPQHF.

CDR3 in DNA: TGCAGTGCTAGATCAGACCGGGCCCCTCGCCCCAATGAGCAGTTCTTC. Translating gives CSARSDRAPRPNEQFF. The J gene is TRBJ2-1, the V gene TRBV20-1; D is ambiguous. Germline V CDR1 and CDR2: DFQATT, SNEGSKA (reference sequence). V was trimmed by 2 bases and J by 6 bases, leaving 20 bases between them. The CDR3 loop spans 16 amino acids.

This clonotype was seen at least ten times. The CDR3 region is CASSLDREGTGELFF. DNA for the CDR3: TGTGCCAGCAGCTTGGACAGGGAGGGCACCGGGGAGCTGTTTTTT. The chain employs TRBV25-1 and TRBJ2-2, with D possibly TRBD1 on 8 matching bases. From germline, CDR1 is MGHDK and CDR2 SYGVNS. Between the trimmed V and J ends, which lost 6 bases and 4 bases, there was a span of 15 bases. The CDR3 is 15 residues long.

The V call is TRBV5-6, the J call TRBJ2-2; D might be TRBD2 (5 bases). Germline CDR1 is SGHDT and CDR2 is YYEEEE. Trimming shortened V by 3 bases and J by 6 bases, and 15 bases separated the two germline ends. This CDR3 comprises 15 residues. The DNA for the CDR3 is TGTGCCAGCAGCTCGGAGGAGGCTAGCCCCGGGGAGCTGTTTTTT. Amino acids: CASSSEEASPGELFF. Full variable domain (missing parts from reference TRBV5-6 and TRBJ2-2): DAGVTQSPTHLIKTRGQQVTLRCSPKSGHDTVSWYQQALGQGPQFIFQYYEEEERQRGNFPDRFSGHQFPNYSSELNVNALLLGDSALYLCASSSEEASPGELFFGEGSRLTVL.

The sample holds many counts of this clonotype. The chain has TRBV5-1 and TRBJ1-1; D gene unclear. Germline CDR1 and CDR2: SGHRS and YFSETQ. The CDR3 has 14 residues. V was cut by 0 bases and J by 1 base, with 7 bases left in between. The CDR3 DNA reads TGCGCCAGCAGCTTGGGAGTGGCGAACACTGAAGCTTTCTTT. The encoded protein is CASSLGVANTEAFF.

This clonotype was seen repeatedly, ten times or more. The genes are TRBV5-1 and TRBJ2-5; D is unresolved. Germline V gene lookup returns CDR1 SGHRS and CDR2 YFSETQ. V gave up 4 bases and J gave up 4 bases, with 11 bases separating them. The CDR3 spans 13 residues. As DNA, the CDR3 is TGCGCCAGCAGCGCGGATAGCAGAGAGACCCAGTACTTC. Protein: CASSADSRETQYF.

This clonotype was seen a handful of times. The chain combines TRBV9 with TRBJ1-2; possibly TRBD1 for D (6 bases). Per the germline V gene, CDR1 is SGDLS and CDR2 is YYNGEE. Trimming shortened V by 3 bases and J by 1 base, and 22 bases separated the two germline ends. This CDR3 region has 18 residues. CDR3 coding DNA: TGTGCCAGCAGCGAACTAGATGATCAGGGGACCGATAACTATGGCTACACCTTC. This codes for CASSELDDQGTDNYGYTF.

V usage is TRBV18 and J usage is TRBJ2-7; D remains ambiguous. This CDR3 comprises 13 residues. Germline V gives CDR1 KGHSH, CDR2 LQKENI. V lost 2 bases and J lost 2, with 7 bases in between. For the CDR3, the DNA is TGTGCCAGCTCACCAAGGTCGGCCTACGAGCAGTACTTC. Its protein is CASSPRSAYEQYF.

This clonotype has a handful of counts. This chain joins TRBV5-4 and TRBJ2-2, with 12 nucleotides matching TRBD2. With 4 bases clipped from V and 5 bases from J, the junction kept 6 bases outside the gene matches. The germline gives CDR1 SGHNT, CDR2 YYREEE (reference sequence). The CDR3 spans 16 residues. The CDR3 DNA follows: TGTGCCAGCAGCCCGGGACTAGCGGGTCAAACCGGGGAGCTGTTTTTT. This encodes CASSPGLAGQTGELFF.

The CDR3 DNA sequence: TGCAGTGCTAGACACGAGGAGCAGTACTTC. This sequence encodes CSARHEEQYF. The V call is TRBV20-1, the J call TRBJ2-7; the D is unclear. Germline V CDR1 and CDR2: DFQATT, SNEGSKA (reference sequence). This CDR3 has 10 residues. Trimming pared 2 bases from V and 7 bases from J, leaving 6 bases between.

This sequence joins TRBV7-2 and TRBJ2-1; maybe TRBD1 (5 bases). Trimming cost V 3 bases and J 7 bases, with 13 bases left between them. The CDR3 totals 14 residues. Germline V CDR1 and CDR2: SGHTA, FQGNSA. The CDR3 protein is CASSLQRRGNEQFF. In DNA, the CDR3 is TGTGCCAGCAGCTTGCAGCGTAGGGGAAATGAGCAGTTCTTC.

The rearrangement links TRBV15 to TRBJ2-1, with D possibly matching TRBD2 (6 bases). CDR1 LNHNV and CDR2 YYDKDF come from the germline V gene (reference sequence). The CDR3 sequence is 14 residues long. V lost 11 bases and J 4 bases, leaving 18 bases between the germline ends. The CDR3: CAVPGPGGYNEQFF. The CDR3 region has the DNA TGTGCCGTGCCAGGTCCCGGGGGTTACAATGAGCAGTTCTTC.

The rearrangement uses TRBV7-9 and TRBJ1-1, with a weak D call TRBD1 (5 bases). The CDR3 has 14 residues. Deletions cut 2 bases from V and 7 bases from J, with 14 bases between. The germline CDR1 and CDR2 sequences are SEHNR and FQNEAQ (reference sequence). The CDR3 DNA is TGTGCCAGCAGCTTAAGGGGTCGCGGGGATGAAGCTTTCTTT. It specifies CASSLRGRGDEAFF.

The chain uses TRBV6-2 or TRBV6-3 and TRBJ2-7, with D perhaps TRBD1 (6 bases). Germline V gives CDR1 MNHEY, CDR2 SVGEGT. The CDR3 is made up of 15 amino acids. Trimming stripped 7 bases from V and 0 bases from J, with 16 bases between. CDR3 sequence: CASTTTGQNSYEQYF. The DNA for the CDR3 is TGTGCCAGCACCACGACTGGACAGAACTCCTACGAGCAGTACTTC.